The clone carrying this TCR beta chain was seen just once. Its antigen is not known. Data came from immunoSEQ multiplex PCR; TCRdb stores just in-frame clones and leaves some out. Of 180,000 or so clones in the sample, around 90% were seen once. This entry comes from a study of T cell responses to AZD1222 COVID-19 vaccine. Whole-study findings and limits: The donors showed a predominance of white British ancestry and of females, with possible underestimation of clonal diversity.

The germline CDR1 and CDR2 sequences are MDHEN and SYDVKM. CDR3 size: 15 residues. Trimming cost V 5 bases and J 8 bases, with 18 bases left between them. V usage is TRBV28 and J usage is TRBJ1-4; D is possibly TRBD1 (6 bases). This clonotype was obtained from an adult who received the AZD1222 COVID-19 vaccine. Sample: peripheral blood, taken 28 days after the second AZD1222 dose. CDR3 protein: CASSEPGARREKLFF. The CDR3 DNA follows: TGTGCCAGCAGTGAACCGGGGGCGCGACGAGAAAAACTGTTTTTT.